This T cell receptor (beta chain) was recovered during a study of OX40 agonist ivuxolimab in advanced cancers. Germline-derived CDR1 and CDR2 are MNHEY and SMNVEV (reference sequence). There are 11 residues in the CDR3. V dropped 3 bases and J dropped 6 bases, with 4 bases sitting between them. The assay was immunoSEQ multiplex PCR, and TCRdb's table has in-frame clones only and misses some. The table lists 31,000 or so clones, about four fifths of them singletons, with under 25% in the top ten. A single count supports this clone. The V call is TRBV27, the J call TRBJ2-3; D call uncertain. The TCR originated in an adult with an advanced solid tumor such as melanoma, head and neck, liver or kidney cancer. The material was CD4+ or CD8+ T cells sorted from blood, obtained in a trial of the OX40 agonist ivuxolimab. The CDR3 loop reads CASSFRDTQYF. The CDR3 region has the DNA TGTGCCAGCAGTTTTAGGGATACGCAGTATTTT.